These T cell receptor beta chains were read from a single sample in a study of T cell responses to AZD1222 COVID-19 vaccine. Using immunoSEQ multiplex PCR, the repertoire was profiled, and TCRdb retains in-frame clones only, with some absent. The data hold 100,000 to 120,000 clones, with 70% to 90% observed a single time. Sequencing was performed on peripheral blood, taken 28 days after the second AZD1222 dose. The receptor set was obtained from an adult who received the AZD1222 COVID-19 vaccine. Both conserved end residues are part of each CDR3. Fields, in order: clone size, J gene, D gene, V gene, CDR3 DNA, CDR3 protein. The D gene is left open where the match is weak. Rows may omit the clone size; those that give it use once, few, many or a size class.

>.|TRBJ1-5|.|TRBV6-1
TGTGCCAGCAGTGCTTACCGGGACATTACCAACAATCAGCCCCAGCATTTT
CASSAYRDITNNQPQHF
>once|TRBJ2-2|.|TRBV24-1
TGTGCCACCAGTGATCCCGTACGGAACACCGGGGAGCTGTTTTTT
CATSDPVRNTGELFF
>.|TRBJ1-2|.|TRBV10-1
TGCGCCAGCAGTACAGGGATCGGCTATGGCTACACCTTC
CASSTGIGYGYTF
>once|TRBJ2-3|.|TRBV9
TGTGCCAGCAGCGTAGTAGATACGCAGTATTTT
CASSVVDTQYF
>.|TRBJ2-7|TRBD2|TRBV7-6
TGTGCCAGCAGCCCATTAGCGGGAGGGGGGGTACGAGAGCAGTACTTC
CASSPLAGGGVREQYF
>.|TRBJ2-1|TRBD2|TRBV27
TGTGCCAGCAGTTTTTGGGGAAGCGGGAGGGTGGAAAATGAGCAGTTCTTC
CASSFWGSGRVENEQFF
>many|TRBJ2-7|TRBD2|TRBV27
TGTGCCAGCAGTAAAGGGACTAGCGGGAGCTACGAGCAGTACTTC
CASSKGTSGSYEQYF
>few|TRBJ2-3|TRBD2|TRBV28
TGTGCCAGCAGTCCCACGACGGGACTAGCGGGAGGGATCACAGATACGCAGTATTTT
CASSPTTGLAGGITDTQYF
>.|TRBJ2-1|TRBD1|TRBV3-1/TRBV3-2
TGTGCCAGCAGCCAAATGCCGGGACAGTACAATGAGCAGTTCTTC
CASSQMPGQYNEQFF
>.|TRBJ1-1|.|TRBV12-5
TGTGCTAGTGGTTTGAAAGTTGGACAGTCTGAAGCTTTCTTT
CASGLKVGQSEAFF
>.|TRBJ1-1|.|TRBV7-9
TGTGCCATAGTCTCATTAGACAGGAACACTGAAGCTTTCTTT
CAIVSLDRNTEAFF
>.|TRBJ1-2|.|TRBV20-1
TGCAGTGTTAGCAGGGACTATGGCTACACCTTC
CSVSRDYGYTF
>.|TRBJ1-3|TRBD1|TRBV6-5
TGTGCCAGCACCGATACAGGGGGAGGAAACACCATATATTTT
CASTDTGGGNTIYF
>.|TRBJ1-3|.|TRBV6-5
TGTGCCAGTTCCTCAGGCCAGGAAAACACCATATATTTT
CASSSGQENTIYF
>.|TRBJ2-5|.|TRBV5-4
TGTGCCAGCAGCTTGGACAGGGTAGTAGAGACCCAGTACTTC
CASSLDRVVETQYF
>.|TRBJ1-6|.|TRBV28
TGTGCCAGCAGTTTATGGGCCGGGGGGGCCCGCTCACCCCTCCACTTT
CASSLWAGGARSPLHF
>.|TRBJ1-4|.|TRBV27
TGTGCCAGCAGACTGACGGCAACTAATGAAAAACTGTTTTTT
CASRLTATNEKLFF
>.|TRBJ1-4|.|TRBV29-1
TGCAGCGTTGCCGGGACGCCAAATGAAAAACTGTTTTTT
CSVAGTPNEKLFF
>.|TRBJ2-5|.|TRBV7-9
TGTGCCAGCAGCTCTGCCGGGACCGGGGAGACCCAGTACTTC
CASSSAGTGETQYF
>.|TRBJ2-7|.|TRBV20-1
TGCAGTGCCAGGTGGGGGGATGAGCAGTACTTC
CSARWGDEQYF
>.|TRBJ1-5|.|TRBV3-1/TRBV3-2
TGTGCCAGCAGCCAAAGTCCCCAGCATTTT
CASSQSPQHF
>.|TRBJ2-7|TRBD2|TRBV9
TGTGCCAGCAGCGCCACTCCGGGACTAGCGGGAGGCGAGCAGTACTTC
CASSATPGLAGGEQYF
>.|TRBJ1-2|.|TRBV18
TGTGCCAGCTCACCATTTCCCCCGACGGGAGACTATGGCTACACCTTC
CASSPFPPTGDYGYTF
>.|TRBJ2-4|TRBD2|TRBV7-9
TGTGCCAGCAGCCCCGCTTCCGTGGGGGGGAACATTCAGTACTTC
CASSPASVGGNIQYF
>.|TRBJ1-3|TRBD1|TRBV6-5
TGTGCCAGCAGGACACAGGGGGCTAGAAACACCATATATTTT
CASRTQGARNTIYF
>.|TRBJ2-5|.|TRBV5-1
TGCGCCAGCAGTGTCGGACCCACACCCAGGGAGACCCAGTACTTC
CASSVGPTPRETQYF
>.|TRBJ2-7|.|TRBV11-1
TGTGCCAGCAGCCCGGCGGCGGGGCTCTCCTACGAGCAGTACTTC
CASSPAAGLSYEQYF
>.|TRBJ2-1|.|TRBV7-9
TGTGCCAGCAGCTTAAGGGGCCTCCACCCACGACTTTACAATGAGCAGTTCTTC
CASSLRGLHPRLYNEQFF
>.|TRBJ1-3|.|TRBV29-1
TGCAGCGTTCAGGGAAGCTCTGGAAACACCATATATTTT
CSVQGSSGNTIYF
>.|TRBJ1-2|.|TRBV28
TGTGCCAGCAGCCATCCCGGGGAGGGGGTTGGCTACACCTTC
CASSHPGEGVGYTF
>.|TRBJ2-2|TRBD2|TRBV5-8
TGTGCCAGCAAGATGGCGGGAGGGAACACCGGGGAGCTGTTTTTT
CASKMAGGNTGELFF
>.|TRBJ2-1|TRBD2|TRBV15
TGTGCCACCAGCCGTAGCGGGGGTCAGTTTTACAATGAGCAGTTCTTC
CATSRSGGQFYNEQFF
>.|TRBJ1-5|.|TRBV19
TGTGCCAGTAGTATCGAGACTTCATATTATCAGCCCCAGCATTTT
CASSIETSYYQPQHF
>.|TRBJ1-1|TRBD1|TRBV15
TGTGCCACCAGCATTCGAGGGGGCCGTGGCACTGAAGCTTTCTTT
CATSIRGGRGTEAFF
>.|TRBJ2-3|TRBD2|TRBV10-3
TGTGCCATCAGTCTTAGCGGGGTTAGCACAGATACGCAGTATTTT
CAISLSGVSTDTQYF
>.|TRBJ1-1|.|TRBV18
TGTGCCAGCTCACCAAGGACGAAGACTGAAGCTTTCTTT
CASSPRTKTEAFF
>.|TRBJ1-2|.|TRBV5-5
TGTGCCAGCAGCCCACAGGGTAGTTATGGCTACACCTTC
CASSPQGSYGYTF
>few|TRBJ1-4|TRBD1|TRBV10-3
TGTGCCATCAGTGAGGACGGACAGGGAAACGAAAAACTGTTTTTT
CAISEDGQGNEKLFF
>.|TRBJ2-7|.|TRBV27
TGTGCCAGCAGTTTTGGACACCTTTACGAGCAGTACTTC
CASSFGHLYEQYF
>.|TRBJ2-5|.|TRBV11-3
TGTGCCAGCAGCTTAGGACTAGGAGGCGAGGGAGAGACCCAGTACTTC
CASSLGLGGEGETQYF
>.|TRBJ1-1|TRBD1|TRBV6-5
TGTGCCAGCAGTTCTCGGACAGGGTGGAACACTGAAGCTTTCTTT
CASSSRTGWNTEAFF
>.|TRBJ1-4|TRBD1|TRBV7-9
TGTGCCATAGAGGGGGCGAACGAAAAACTGTTTTTT
CAIEGANEKLFF
>.|TRBJ1-1|.|TRBV2
TGTGCCAGCAGGTGGGCAGGGAGGGCTGAAGCTTTCTTT
CASRWAGRAEAFF
>once|TRBJ2-1|TRBD2|TRBV4-1
TGCGCCAGCAGCCGAAGGGCGGGAGGCTACAATGAGCAGTTCTTC
CASSRRAGGYNEQFF
>few|TRBJ2-1|.|TRBV21-1
TGTGCCAGCACGGGGGCTAGCCAGAACAATGAGCAGTTCTTC
CASTGASQNNEQFF
>.|TRBJ1-1|.|TRBV19
TGTGCCAGTAGTAGGGGGTACGACACTGAAGCTTTCTTT
CASSRGYDTEAFF
>.|TRBJ2-3|TRBD2|TRBV9
TGTGCCAGCAGCGTGCGGGACTACACAGATACGCAGTATTTT
CASSVRDYTDTQYF
>.|TRBJ1-2|.|TRBV7-3
TGTGCCAGCAGCTTAAATGGGGCCAGCTATGGCTACACCTTC
CASSLNGASYGYTF
>.|TRBJ1-6|.|TRBV30
TGTGCCTGGAGCCGACGACAGGCGAACTCCTATAATTCACCCCTCCACTTT
CAWSRRQANSYNSPLHF
>.|TRBJ1-2|.|TRBV28
TGTGCCAGCAGTGGTAACGACTATGGCTACACCTTC
CASSGNDYGYTF
>.|TRBJ2-2|.|TRBV3-1/TRBV3-2
TGTGCCAGCAGCCAAGACTACCTCAACACCGGGGAGCTGTTTTTT
CASSQDYLNTGELFF
>.|TRBJ1-6|.|TRBV6-1
TGTGCCAGCAGTGAAAGGGAGAGGGGACGCACCCTCCACTTT
CASSERERGRTLHF
>.|TRBJ2-3|.|TRBV5-3
TGTGGAATGTCTAGCTTCACAGATACGCAGTATTTT
CGMSSFTDTQYF